Listed here are 26 T cell receptor beta chains from one sample, sequenced in a study of PD-1 blockade in classical Hodgkin lymphoma. Clones were sequenced by immunoSEQ multiplex PCR, and TCRdb holds only the in-frame ones, with some missing. The sample has approximately 73,000 clones, about 93% seen once. Every one of the patients relapsed after autologous stem cell transplantation (brentuximab vedotin exposure was variable). The starting material was peripheral blood mononuclear cells (PBMCs), obtained at baseline. Receptors originate from a human donor with classical Hodgkin lymphoma.

The rearrangement links TRBV18 to TRBJ1-3; D ambiguous. Per the germline V gene, CDR1 is KGHSH and CDR2 is LQKENI. The CDR3 consists of 14 residues. The germline V and J ends were trimmed by 2 bases and 2 bases, with 7 bases remaining between them. CDR3 in DNA: TGTGCCAGCTCACCAACAGTCACTGGAAACACCATATATTTT. It codes for CASSPTVTGNTIYF. The full variable domain, rest sourced from reference TRBV18 and TRBJ1-3, is NAGVMQNPRHLVRRRGQEARLRCSPMKGHSHVYWYRQLPEEGLKFMVYLQKENIIDESGMPKERFSAEFPKEGPSILRIQQVVRGDSAAYFCASSPTVTGNTIYFGEGSWLTVV.

The count of this clone is one. The chain is built from TRBV4-2 and TRBJ2-7; the D is unclear. Trimming stripped 0 bases from V and 2 bases from J, with 8 bases between. The germline CDR1 and CDR2 sequences are LGHNA and YNFKEQ. This CDR3 spans 14 amino acids. CDR3 bases: TGTGCCAGCAGCCAAGAGGGGTGGACCTACGAGCAGTACTTC. Encoded protein: CASSQEGWTYEQYF.

The chain carries TRBV5-4 and TRBJ1-6; the D gene is possibly TRBD1 (5 bases). Per germline, CDR1 SGHNT and CDR2 YYREEE (reference sequence). Between the trimmed V and J ends, which lost 4 bases and 5 bases, there was a span of 19 bases. The CDR3 has 17 amino acids. CDR3 amino acids: CASSPWDRLVDNSPLHF. The CDR3, as DNA: TGTGCCAGCAGCCCCTGGGACCGGCTAGTCGATAATTCACCCCTCCACTTT. The full variable domain, with the rest looked up from reference TRBV5-4 and TRBJ1-6, is ETGVTQSPTHLIKTRGQQVTLRCSSQSGHNTVSWYQQALGQGPQFIFQYYREEENGRGNFPPRFSGLQFPNYSSELNVNALELDDSALYLCASSPWDRLVDNSPLHFGNGTRLTVT.

This chain joins TRBV6-6 and TRBJ2-1; the D gene is possibly TRBD1 (5 bases). From germline, CDR1 is MNHNY and CDR2 SVGAGI (reference sequence). Trimming shortened V by 2 bases and J by 10 bases, and 21 bases separated the two germline ends. The CDR3 length is 16 residues. CDR3 sequence reads: CASSYPEGVLMKEQFF. DNA of the CDR3: TGTGCCAGCAGTTACCCCGAAGGGGTGCTAATGAAAGAGCAGTTCTTC.

J is TRBJ1-3 and V is TRBV19, with no clear D. Trimming shortened V by 11 bases and J by 4 bases, and 9 bases separated the two germline ends. The CDR3 consists of 11 residues. CDR1 and CDR2 (germline): LNHDA, SQIVND (reference sequence). This CDR3 is CAVGKGNTIYF. The CDR3 DNA follows: TGTGCCGTGGGGAAGGGAAACACCATATATTTT.

CDR3 protein: CASSLASGSKDGELFF. CDR3 sequence (DNA): TGTGCCAGCAGCCTCGCCTCAGGTTCGAAAGACGGGGAGCTGTTTTTT. The rearrangement uses TRBV11-1 and TRBJ2-2; no clear D gene. The germline CDR1 and CDR2 sequences are SGHAT and FQDESV (reference sequence). This CDR3 region has 16 residues. Trimming pared 5 bases from V and 7 bases from J, leaving 20 bases between.

The chain has TRBV6-6 and TRBJ1-2, with D perhaps TRBD1 (5 bases). There are 15 residues in the CDR3. V lost 6 bases and J lost 2, with 16 bases in between. From germline, CDR1 is MNHNY and CDR2 SVGAGI (reference sequence). CDR3 DNA sequence: TGTGCCAGCAGACTCTCTGATACAGGAAACTATGGCTACACCTTC. Its translation: CASRLSDTGNYGYTF.

The rearrangement links TRBV30 to TRBJ1-2, with TRBD1 as a possible D gene (5 bases). Germline-derived CDR1 and CDR2 are GTSNPN and SVGIG (reference sequence). Trimming took 5 bases from V and 0 from J, leaving 16 bases between them. This CDR3 contains 15 residues. The CDR3 sequence is CAWGQGTEPNYGYTF. DNA of the CDR3: TGTGCCTGGGGCCAAGGGACGGAACCTAACTATGGCTACACCTTC.

The chain combines TRBV27 with TRBJ2-5; D is tentatively TRBD1 or TRBD2 (5 bases each). This CDR3 region has 15 residues. Germline V gene sequence: CDR1 MNHEY, CDR2 SMNVEV (reference sequence). Between the trimmed V and J ends, which lost 1 base and 4 bases, there was a span of 13 bases. CDR3 protein: CASSLFGGALETQYF. CDR3 in DNA: TGTGCCAGCAGTTTATTTGGGGGTGCGTTAGAGACCCAGTACTTC.

This clone was counted a single time. J is TRBJ1-3 and V is TRBV13; D is unclear. The CDR3 has 12 amino acids. V was pared by 6 bases and J by 4 bases, with 7 bases between. Germline V gene data show CDR1 as PRHDT and CDR2 as FYEKMQ (reference sequence). Written as DNA, the CDR3 is TGTGCCAGCAGGCCTGGGGGAAACACCATATATTTT. It translates to CASRPGGNTIYF.

There are a few counts of this clone. The rearrangement joins TRBV19 to TRBJ2-1, with 8 bases fitting TRBD2. This CDR3 region has 16 residues. Germline assignment: CDR1 LNHDA and CDR2 SQIVND (reference sequence). V was clipped by 5 bases and J by 7 bases; unmatched bases: 13. This chain's CDR3 is CASSEESGTSRNEQFF. The CDR3 DNA reads as TGTGCCAGTAGTGAGGAATCCGGGACTAGTCGGAATGAGCAGTTCTTC.

Only a few counts were recorded for this clone. The genes are TRBV2 and TRBJ2-7; D ambiguous. Looked up from germline, CDR1 is SNHLY and CDR2 is FYNNEI. Deletions cut 2 bases from V and 4 bases from J, with 15 bases between. There are 15 residues in the CDR3. The CDR3 coding sequence is TGTGCCAGCAGTGAAAGAAGGGAACGTCGGTACGAGCAGTACTTC. Its protein is CASSERRERRYEQYF.

J is TRBJ1-1 and V is TRBV21-1; the table's D call, TRBD1, was not checked against the DNA. TRBV21-1 constitutes a pseudogene. The CDR3 contains 14 residues. The CDR3 loop reads CASSKAPTGTEAFF. For the CDR3, the DNA is TGTGCCAGCAGCAAAGCGCCTACAGGGACTGAAGCTTTCTTT.

The rearrangement uses TRBV21-1 and TRBJ1-1; no check of the table's D call, TRBD1, against the DNA was made. TRBV21-1 is a pseudogene locus. The CDR3 runs 19 residues. The CDR3 region is CASSKRGFRQGGTNTEAFF. The CDR3 DNA follows: TGTGCCAGCAGCAAACGAGGGTTTCGGCAGGGGGGAACGAACACTGAAGCTTTCTTT.

The rearrangement links TRBV4-2 to TRBJ2-3; D not resolved. Per germline, CDR1 LGHNA and CDR2 YNFKEQ. The CDR3 totals 14 residues. Trimming removed 1 base at V and 4 bases at J, with 9 bases between. CDR3 in DNA: TGTGCCAGCAGCCAAGGTGGGTCCCCAGATACGCAGTATTTT. This sequence encodes CASSQGGSPDTQYF.

This clone was recorded only once. The chain links TRBV28 to TRBJ1-5; D is unclear. With 5 bases removed from V and 7 bases from J, the gap between germline ends came to 15 bases. CDR1 and CDR2 from the germline V gene are MDHEN and SYDVKM. The CDR3 spans 14 residues. The CDR3 DNA is TGTGCCAGCAGTATCCTTCGAGTTTCACAGCCCCAGCATTTT. Translating gives CASSILRVSQPQHF.

V usage is TRBV18 and J usage is TRBJ2-7; 13 bases map to TRBD2. The trim removed 2 bases at V and 5 bases at J, leaving 18 bases unmatched. The germline CDR1 and CDR2 sequences are KGHSH and LQKENI. The CDR3 length is 20 residues. CDR3 nucleotides: TGTGCCAGCTCACCATCCAGGCTTCCGGGACTAGCGGGGTCCAAAGACGAGCAGTACTTC. Residues: CASSPSRLPGLAGSKDEQYF.

This chain connects TRBV4-3 to TRBJ2-2, with a possible D match to TRBD2 (5 bases). Trimming took 0 bases from V and 0 from J, leaving 11 bases between them. The CDR3 covers 17 residues. Germline CDR1 and CDR2: LGHNA and YSLEER. CDR3 loop: CASSQDSGKANTGELFF. CDR3 DNA sequence: TGCGCCAGCAGCCAAGATTCCGGGAAGGCGAACACCGGGGAGCTGTTTTTT.

The chain combines TRBV28 with TRBJ2-2; possibly TRBD1 for D (6 bases). Germline V CDR1 and CDR2: MDHEN, SYDVKM. There are 16 residues in the CDR3. Trimming shortened V by 4 bases and J by 4 bases, and 16 bases separated the two germline ends. CDR3: CASSSQGFVSTGELFF. The DNA for the CDR3 is TGTGCCAGCAGTTCCCAGGGGTTTGTAAGCACCGGGGAGCTGTTTTTT.

The J gene is TRBJ2-7, the V gene TRBV5-6; D is perhaps TRBD2 (6 bases). V lost 4 bases and J 6 bases, leaving 11 bases between the germline ends. This CDR3 contains 12 residues. Per germline, CDR1 SGHDT and CDR2 YYEEEE. The CDR3 sequence is CASSLDGGEQYF. The CDR3 nucleotides are TGTGCCAGCAGCCTGGACGGGGGCGAGCAGTACTTC.

The J gene is TRBJ1-5, the V gene TRBV30; D remains unclear. The germline V gene has CDR1 GTSNPN and CDR2 SVGIG (reference sequence). The CDR3 length is 13 residues. Trimming stripped 5 bases from V and 6 bases from J, with 14 bases between. The CDR3 reads CAWGGGMGQPQHF. Here the CDR3 DNA reads TGTGCCTGGGGAGGAGGCATGGGTCAGCCCCAGCATTTT.

The sample holds one count of this clone. The V call is TRBV5-6, the J call TRBJ1-5, with D perhaps TRBD1 (5 bases). CDR1 is SGHDT and CDR2 is YYEEEE in the germline V gene. The CDR3 runs to 16 residues. V lost 1 base to trimming and J lost 0 bases, with 11 bases between them. The CDR3 DNA reads TGTGCCAGCAGCTTGTCAGGGTTCTATAGCAATCAGCCCCAGCATTTT. Protein: CASSLSGFYSNQPQHF.

A few counts support this clone. This sequence joins TRBV27 and TRBJ2-5; unclear D gene. This CDR3 spans 15 amino acids. In germline, CDR1 is MNHEY, CDR2 SMNVEV (reference sequence). V shed 5 bases and J shed 5 bases, with 18 bases lying between them. CDR3 protein: CASSREYSPGETQYF. The CDR3 nucleotides are TGTGCCAGCAGTAGGGAATACAGCCCTGGGGAGACCCAGTACTTC.

The CDR3 coding sequence is TGCAGCGTCTCCGGGACAGATAATACGCAGTATTTT. Translation: CSVSGTDNTQYF. J is TRBJ2-3 and V is TRBV29-1; TRBD1 agrees at 7 bases. The germline V gene has CDR1 SQVTM and CDR2 ANQGSEA. The V gene end was trimmed by 6 bases and the J gene end by 7 bases; junction bases not matched to a gene: 7. This CDR3 is built from 12 residues.

The J gene is TRBJ2-3, the V gene TRBV27; D may match TRBD1 or TRBD2 (7 bases each). CDR1 is MNHEY and CDR2 is SMNVEV in the germline V gene (reference sequence). The CDR3 has 21 amino acids. V was pared by 6 bases and J by 0 bases, with 31 bases between. Written as DNA, the CDR3 is TGTGCCAGCAGCCCACGTCGCCCTGGGCAGGGGGGGGTAGGTAGCACAGATACGCAGTATTTT. As protein: CASSPRRPGQGGVGSTDTQYF.

The V call is TRBV19, the J call TRBJ1-1; the D gene is possibly TRBD1 (6 bases). The CDR3 runs to 15 residues. Germline CDR1 and CDR2: LNHDA and SQIVND (reference sequence). The V end lost 6 bases, the J end lost 5 bases, and 19 bases lay between the germline ends. The CDR3 protein is CASSSTGEKRTEAFF. The CDR3 DNA reads TGTGCCAGTAGCTCGACAGGAGAGAAGCGGACTGAAGCTTTCTTT.